Reported below is one T cell receptor beta chain. Its antigen is unknown. Libraries came from 5' RACE. For each TCR library, approximately 3,700 ng of total RNA was used. For each sample, cDNA synthesis was carried out in eight separate reactions using SMARTScribe reverse transcriptase. During cDNA synthesis, template switching was used to introduce unique molecular identifiers that contained a 6-nucleotide sample barcode. Two nested PCRs of approximately 16 and 9 cycles amplified the TCRalpha and TCRbeta cDNA, and bead purification followed each PCR. Before amplification, the cDNA was treated with uracil DNA-glycosylase and purified using the QIAquick PCR purification kit. In the second PCR, Illumina TruSeq-compatible adapters and sample-specific barcodes were added. Library quality and concentration were checked on TapeStation and Qubit, and libraries were pooled at about 4.9 ng each. The pooled libraries were sequenced with 2 x 100 bp reads and custom sequencing primers on an Illumina HiSeq2500 single-index Rapid Run. The authors processed their data as follows. UMI-based consensus assembly with MiGEC version 1.2.6 was used to correct PCR and sequencing errors. MiXCR version 2.1.1 handled V(D)J alignment, clonotype assembly and CDR3 extraction. Gene usage, clonotype sharing and MAIT/NKT TCR abundance were normalised by analysing the top 1000, 10 000 and 20 000 clonotypes per sample. After downsampling to 27 000 UMIs, diversity was calculated as the inverse Simpson index using the vegan R package. Paired Mann-Whitney U tests were applied to discordant twin pairs, and Benjamini-Hochberg correction was used for multiple testing. Following reprocessing of the reads by TCRdb, the data hold one row per CDR3 protein sequence and no DNA is available. TCRdb, rather than the study authors, made the V and J calls. The sample table includes roughly 140,000 distinct CDR3 sequences. Of the sample, about 2.6% falls within the top ten clones.

This sample was included in a study of monozygotic twins with inflammatory bowel disease (dated by TCRdb to between 2018 and 2021). Concerning the study at large: A total of roughly 28 monozygotic twin pairs were included in the full study, comprising nine German pairs (four IBD-concordant, five IBD-discordant) and 19 IBD-discordant Danish pairs. The search for disease-associated traits relied mainly on comparing, within discordant pairs, IBD patients with their genetically identical healthy co-twins. Each individual had, on average, about 151 000 unique TCRalpha sequences and 181 000 unique TCRbeta sequences available for analysis.

From each donor, a roughly 2.5 ml peripheral blood sample was collected into PAXgene tubes and stored at -80 degrees C. Without T cell sorting, total RNA was isolated from whole blood using the PAXgene blood miRNA kit on an automated QIAcube. Peripheral blood from monozygotic twin pairs, either concordant or discordant for inflammatory bowel disease, underwent deep TCRalpha and TCRbeta repertoire profiling that used unique molecular barcoding. Smoking habits were recorded for all twin pairs, with individuals classified as current, former or never smokers. Taken from the germline V gene (reference sequence), the CDR1 and CDR2 loops are DFQATT and SNEGSKA. From the cysteine through the phenylalanine, the CDR3 covers 13 amino acids. DNA was not recorded. General conclusions and limits of the study: Compared with healthy twins, IBD patients had fewer clonotypes in common with other individuals, a difference most pronounced in patients showing signs of disease activity. A decrease in TCRbeta repertoire diversity, as measured by inverse Simpson index, was observed in IBD patients compared with their healthy co-twins. Distinction between different T cell subtypes could not be achieved in the analysis. Background noise and inter-individual variability may have been introduced into the repertoires by the differing immunosuppressive treatments among patients. Concordant and discordant twins showed no difference in repertoire similarity, possibly because of limited statistical power. No single strong signal or clonotype linked to IBD turned up in the results, so the idea that one exists was not supported.

This sequence originates from a human donor with ulcerative colitis or Crohn's disease, or a healthy co-twin of an affected twin (not recorded which). The material sequenced was blood. This chain is built from TRBV20-1 and TRBJ1-2; absent DNA, TCRdb's TRBD1 call cannot be checked. The CDR3 corresponds to CSAKQTGVHCYTF.